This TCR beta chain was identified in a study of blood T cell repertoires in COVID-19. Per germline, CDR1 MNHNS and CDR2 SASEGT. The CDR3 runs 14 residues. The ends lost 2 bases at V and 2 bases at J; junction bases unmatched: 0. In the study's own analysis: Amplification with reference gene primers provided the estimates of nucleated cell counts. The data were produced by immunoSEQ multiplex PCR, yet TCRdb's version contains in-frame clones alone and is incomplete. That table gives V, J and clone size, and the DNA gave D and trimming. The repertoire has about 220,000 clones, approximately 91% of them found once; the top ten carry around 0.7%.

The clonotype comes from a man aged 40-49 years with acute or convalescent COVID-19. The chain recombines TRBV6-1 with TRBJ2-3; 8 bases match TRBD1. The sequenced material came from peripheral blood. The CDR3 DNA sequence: TGTGCCAGCAGTGAACAGGGGGCCACAGATACGCAGTATTTT. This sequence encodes CASSEQGATDTQYF.